In its sample, the clone carrying this T cell receptor beta chain was seen a few times. This CDR3 has 13 amino acids. The V end lost 4 bases, the J end lost 3 bases, and 9 bases lay between the germline ends. Per germline, CDR1 SEHNR and CDR2 FQNEAQ (reference sequence). Separate cDNA molecules each had unique molecular identifiers attached to them. TCRdb called the 5' RACE reads again in MiXCR, with one record for every CDR3 protein. The repertoire holds approximately 85,000 distinct CDR3 sequences, with roughly an eighth as singletons. The data stem from a study of early T cells in non-severe SARS-CoV-2 infection. Study information: The authors sequenced bulk RNA from unsorted whole blood, leaving chains unpaired.

This TCR derives from an adult who was a healthcare worker with PCR-confirmed SARS-CoV-2 infection or an uninfected control (not recorded which). Sequencing input: whole blood. The chain joins TRBV7-9 to TRBJ2-5; possible D gene TRBD1, 5 bases. In DNA form, the CDR3 reads TGTGCCAGCAGCTCAAGGGGCGAAGAGACCCAGTACTTC. This translates into CASSSRGEETQYF.